The rows below give T cell receptor beta chains drawn from one sample of a study of identical twins. TCRdb itself ran the 5' RACE reads through MiXCR, one entry per CDR3 protein. The repertoire has about 570,000 distinct CDR3 sequences, 9% to 10% of them found once; the top ten carry around 3.1%. These same data were also listed under a study on yellow fever vaccine responses in identical twins.

The sequenced sample consisted of PBMCs. Receptors originate from a woman younger than 35 in good health. CDR3s leave out the opening cysteine and the closing phenylalanine or tryptophan. A D gene is named only where the DNA matches it firmly.

d_call | j_call | v_call | cdr3_aa
NA | TRBJ2-1 | TRBV12-3/TRBV12-4 | ASSLGTGAFSYNEQF
NA | TRBJ1-4 | TRBV2 | ASMRNGVQNEKLF
NA | TRBJ2-4 | TRBV2 | ASSPLGTIAKNIQY
NA | TRBJ2-7 | TRBV5-6 | ASSPLTTTYEQY
NA | TRBJ2-3 | TRBV20-1 | SARPATRSTSTDTQY
TRBD1 | TRBJ1-5 | TRBV7-9 | ASSLWGQGNQPQH
NA | TRBJ2-2 | TRBV7-2 | ASSSTRTGELF
NA | TRBJ2-1 | TRBV4-1 | ASSQFDEQF
NA | TRBJ1-1 | TRBV7-9 | ASSSNFGRAPGTEAF
NA | TRBJ1-5 | TRBV11-2 | ASSRDRGRNQPQH
NA | TRBJ2-3 | TRBV10-1 | ASSADGTHTDTQY
TRBD2 | TRBJ2-6 | TRBV7-2 | ASSLTSGGATGANVLT
NA | TRBJ1-1 | TRBV3-1 | ASSYYTNTEAF
NA | TRBJ2-1 | TRBV6-1 | ASSQRGPRLNEQF
TRBD2 | TRBJ2-7 | TRBV5-1 | ASSLASPSGYYEQY
NA | TRBJ2-7 | TRBV29-1 | SVRQASLEQY
NA | TRBJ2-7 | TRBV15 | ATSRDPYEQY
TRBD1 | TRBJ2-7 | TRBV12-3/TRBV12-4 | ASRGTGGLGEQY
NA | TRBJ2-3 | TRBV3-1 | ASSQADRDTQY
NA | TRBJ2-7 | TRBV7-9 | ASSYGPVTYEQY
NA | TRBJ1-1 | TRBV20-1 | SARGAGDHTEAF
NA | TRBJ2-5 | TRBV10-3 | AIRNHGEETQY
TRBD1 | TRBJ2-7 | TRBV18 | ASSPSPGQGSMDEQY
TRBD2 | TRBJ2-1 | TRBV7-9 | ASSGGYPAGVEQF
NA | TRBJ1-2 | TRBV6-5 | ASTPSGYGYT
NA | TRBJ2-6 | TRBV12-3/TRBV12-4 | ASRTRGSGANVLT
NA | TRBJ2-7 | TRBV21-1 | ASSKGGRTGRPYEQY
NA | TRBJ2-7 | TRBV5-1 | ASSSSYEQY
NA | TRBJ2-1 | TRBV28 | ASSSNSGPALGSYNEQF
TRBD2 | TRBJ2-3 | TRBV11-2 | ASSPRTKTTSGSTDTQY
TRBD1 | TRBJ1-2 | TRBV20-1 | SAIQGAGNYGYT
TRBD1 | TRBJ2-2 | TRBV7-3 | ASSYQGAGELF
NA | TRBJ2-7 | TRBV25-1 | ASSSRWESYEQY
NA | TRBJ1-5 | TRBV3-1 | ASSQVPNQPQH
TRBD2 | TRBJ2-3 | TRBV5-5 | ASSLAGRGDTQY
TRBD2 | TRBJ2-7 | TRBV7-8 | ASSLVVSGGDPYEQY
NA | TRBJ2-5 | TRBV10-1 | ASSESRGELMTQY
TRBD2 | TRBJ2-5 | TRBV3-1 | ASSQFGTSGETQY
TRBD2 | TRBJ2-2 | TRBV5-1 | ASSLAGLAGDSAGELF
NA | TRBJ1-1 | TRBV6-6 | ASMTNTEAF
TRBD1 | TRBJ1-2 | TRBV6-5 | ASSSQGALGYT